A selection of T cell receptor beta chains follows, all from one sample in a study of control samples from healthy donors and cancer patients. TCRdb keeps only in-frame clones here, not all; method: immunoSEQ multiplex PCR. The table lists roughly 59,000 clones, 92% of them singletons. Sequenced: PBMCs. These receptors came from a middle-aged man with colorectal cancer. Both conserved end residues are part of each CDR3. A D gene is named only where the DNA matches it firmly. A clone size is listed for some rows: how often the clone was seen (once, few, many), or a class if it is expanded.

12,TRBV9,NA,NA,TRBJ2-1,CASSVAYNEQFF,TGTGCCAGCAGCGTAGCCTACAATGAGCAGTTCTTC
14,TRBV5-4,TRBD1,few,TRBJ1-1,CASSPRTGETEAFF,TGTGCCAGCAGCCCAAGGACAGGGGAAACTGAAGCTTTCTTT
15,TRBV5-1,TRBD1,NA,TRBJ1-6,CASSLVGQGDSPLHF,TGCGCCAGCAGCTTGGTGGGACAGGGGGATTCACCCCTCCACTTT
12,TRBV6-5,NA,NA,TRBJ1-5,CASRVWAQPQHF,TGTGCCAGCAGGGTGTGGGCTCAGCCCCAGCATTTT
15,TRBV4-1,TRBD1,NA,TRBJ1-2,CASSQADREVYGYTF,TGCGCCAGCAGCCAAGCAGACAGGGAAGTTTATGGCTACACCTTC
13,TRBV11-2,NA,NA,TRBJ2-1,CASLGASYNEQFF,TGTGCCAGCTTGGGGGCATCATACAATGAGCAGTTCTTC
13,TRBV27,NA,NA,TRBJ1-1,CASSFGGRAEAFF,TGTGCCAGCAGTTTCGGAGGGAGGGCTGAAGCTTTCTTT
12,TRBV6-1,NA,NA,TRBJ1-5,CASSEANQPQHF,TGTGCCAGCAGTGAAGCTAATCAGCCCCAGCATTTT
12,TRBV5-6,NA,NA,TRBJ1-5,CASSSEYQPQHF,TGTGCCAGCAGCTCTGAATATCAGCCCCAGCATTTT
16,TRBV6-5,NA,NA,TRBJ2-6,CASSYSGGSGANVLTF,TGTGCCAGCAGTTATTCAGGAGGCTCTGGGGCCAACGTCCTGACTTTC
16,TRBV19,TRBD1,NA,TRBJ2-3,CASSIFRTGGTDTQYF,TGTGCCAGTAGTATTTTCCGGACAGGGGGGACAGATACGCAGTATTTT
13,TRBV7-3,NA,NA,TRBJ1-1,CAGRLGGNTEAFF,TGTGCCGGCCGATTGGGGGGCAACACTGAAGCTTTCTTT
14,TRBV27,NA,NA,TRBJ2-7,CASSTWAGALEQYF,TGTGCCAGCAGTACTTGGGCCGGGGCTCTGGAGCAGTACTTC
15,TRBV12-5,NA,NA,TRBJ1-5,CASAGGDGSNQPQHF,TGTGCTAGTGCCGGGGGCGATGGGTCGAATCAGCCCCAGCATTTT
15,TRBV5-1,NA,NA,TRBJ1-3,CASSLGPGDGNTIYF,TGCGCCAGCAGCCTTGGCCCGGGGGATGGAAACACCATATATTTT
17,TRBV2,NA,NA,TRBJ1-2,CATHEGVIRERNYGYTF,TGTGCCACCCATGAAGGGGTTATTAGGGAGCGTAACTATGGCTACACCTTC
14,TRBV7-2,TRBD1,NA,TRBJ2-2,CASSSDRGTGELFF,TGTGCCAGCAGCTCGGACAGGGGGACCGGGGAGCTGTTTTTT
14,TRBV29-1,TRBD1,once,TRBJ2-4,CSVAPDRVKNIQYF,TGCAGCGTTGCCCCGGACAGGGTCAAAAACATTCAGTACTTC
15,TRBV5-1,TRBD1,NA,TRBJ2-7,CASSLEGDRFYEQYF,TGCGCCAGCAGCTTGGAGGGGGACAGATTCTACGAGCAGTACTTC
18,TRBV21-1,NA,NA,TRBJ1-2,CASSKRLPPGQGNYGYTF,TGTGCCAGCAGCAAAAGACTACCCCCGGGACAGGGAAACTATGGCTACACCTTC
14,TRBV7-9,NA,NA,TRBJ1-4,CASSSTGRDEKLFF,TGTGCCAGCAGCTCGACAGGACGGGACGAAAAACTGTTTTTT
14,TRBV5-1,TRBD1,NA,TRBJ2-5,CASSGQGSQETQYF,TGCGCCAGCAGCGGACAGGGGTCCCAGGAGACCCAGTACTTC
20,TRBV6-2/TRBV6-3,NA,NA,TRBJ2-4,CASSRGAGRVQPTAKNIQYF,TGTGCCAGCAGCAGGGGGGCGGGCAGGGTACAGCCAACGGCCAAAAACATTCAGTACTTC
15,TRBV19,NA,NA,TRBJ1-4,CASSIAEKTNEKLFF,TGTGCCAGTAGTATAGCAGAGAAGACTAATGAAAAACTGTTTTTT
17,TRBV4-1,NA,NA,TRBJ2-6,CASSQGSGLGGANVLTF,TGCGCCAGCAGCCAAGGGTCAGGTCTTGGGGGGGCCAACGTCCTGACTTTC
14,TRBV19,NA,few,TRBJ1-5,CASSIREGNQPQHF,TGTGCCAGTAGTATTAGGGAAGGGAATCAGCCCCAGCATTTT
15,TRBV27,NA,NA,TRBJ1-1,CASSPYRLVGTEAFF,TGTGCCAGCAGTCCCTACCGACTGGTAGGCACTGAAGCTTTCTTT
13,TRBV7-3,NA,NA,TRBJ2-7,CASSLSPTYEQYF,TGTGCCAGCAGCTTATCACCAACCTACGAGCAGTACTTC
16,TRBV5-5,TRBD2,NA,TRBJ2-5,CASSLELAGGRETQYF,TGTGCCAGCAGCTTGGAACTAGCGGGGGGGCGAGAGACCCAGTACTTC
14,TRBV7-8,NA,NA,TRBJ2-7,CASSSAGSSYEQYF,TGTGCCAGCAGCTCGGCAGGGAGCTCCTACGAGCAGTACTTC
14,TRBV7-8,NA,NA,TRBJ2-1,CASSLGRSYNEQFF,TGTGCCAGCAGCTTAGGGCGGAGCTACAATGAGCAGTTCTTC
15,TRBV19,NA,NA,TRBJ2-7,CASSIHGDSSYEQYF,TGTGCCAGTAGTATTCACGGGGACTCCTCCTACGAGCAGTACTTC
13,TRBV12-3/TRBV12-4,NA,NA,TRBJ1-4,CASRIGAGEKLFF,TGTGCCAGCAGAATCGGGGCGGGTGAAAAACTGTTTTTT
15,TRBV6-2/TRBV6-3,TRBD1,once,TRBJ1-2,CASSQTGTGSYGYTF,TGTGCCAGCAGTCAGACCGGGACAGGGAGCTATGGCTACACCTTC
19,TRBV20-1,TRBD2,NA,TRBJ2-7,CSASPSWSEGTSGTYEQYF,TGCAGTGCTAGTCCCTCTTGGTCTGAAGGGACTAGCGGAACCTACGAGCAGTACTTC
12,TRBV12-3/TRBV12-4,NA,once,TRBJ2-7,CASSPRQYEQYF,TGTGCCAGCAGTCCTCGACAGTACGAGCAGTACTTC
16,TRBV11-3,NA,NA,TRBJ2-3,CASSQAGTINTDTQYF,TGTGCCAGCAGCCAAGCCGGGACCATTAACACAGATACGCAGTATTTT
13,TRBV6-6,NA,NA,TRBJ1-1,CASSPGMNTEAFF,TGTGCCAGCAGTCCCGGGATGAACACTGAAGCTTTCTTT
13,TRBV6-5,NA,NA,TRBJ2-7,CASRGPGGYEQYF,TGTGCCAGCAGGGGACCCGGTGGCTACGAGCAGTACTTC
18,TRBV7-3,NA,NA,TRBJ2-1,CASSLIVSSISSYNEQFF,TGTGCCAGCAGCTTAATTGTCAGTTCTATTAGCTCCTACAATGAGCAGTTCTTC
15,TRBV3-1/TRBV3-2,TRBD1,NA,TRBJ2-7,CASSQPGTAPYEQYF,TGTGCCAGCAGCCAACCCGGGACAGCCCCTTACGAGCAGTACTTC
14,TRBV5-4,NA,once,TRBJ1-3,CASSLKGTGNTIYF,TGTGCCAGCAGCTTAAAGGGGACTGGAAACACCATATATTTT
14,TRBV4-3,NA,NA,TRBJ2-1,CASSQDKVVNEQFF,TGCGCCAGCAGCCAAGATAAGGTCGTCAATGAGCAGTTCTTC
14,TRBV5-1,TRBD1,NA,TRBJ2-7,CASMRSGGTYEQYF,TGCGCCAGCATGAGGTCAGGGGGAACCTACGAGCAGTACTTC
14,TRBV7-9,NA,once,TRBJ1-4,CASSLIRANEKLFF,TGTGCCAGCAGCTTAATACGGGCTAATGAAAAACTGTTTTTT
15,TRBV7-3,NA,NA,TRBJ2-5,CASSSSRATVETQYF,TGTGCCAGCAGCTCCTCTCGGGCAACGGTGGAGACCCAGTACTTC
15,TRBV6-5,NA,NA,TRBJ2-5,CASSYSDPRGETQYF,TGTGCCAGCAGTTACAGTGACCCCCGGGGTGAGACCCAGTACTTC
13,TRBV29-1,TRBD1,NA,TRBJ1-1,CSVAEQGATEAFF,TGCAGCGTAGCCGAACAGGGGGCCACTGAAGCTTTCTTT
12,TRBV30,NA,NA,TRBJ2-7,CAWSREGWEQYF,TGTGCCTGGAGTCGAGAGGGATGGGAGCAGTACTTC
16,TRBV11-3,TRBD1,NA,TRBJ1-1,CASSLVSGTGNTEAFF,TGTGCCAGCAGCCTAGTATCCGGGACAGGGAACACTGAAGCTTTCTTT
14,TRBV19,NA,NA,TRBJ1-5,CASNMGGEGQPQHF,TGTGCCAGTAACATGGGAGGGGAGGGTCAGCCCCAGCATTTT
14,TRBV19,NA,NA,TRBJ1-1,CASSFPTGNTEAFF,TGTGCCAGTAGTTTCCCTACAGGGAACACTGAAGCTTTCTTT
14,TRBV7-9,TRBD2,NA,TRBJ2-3,CASSDGLAGGTQYF,TGTGCCAGCAGCGACGGACTAGCGGGGGGAACGCAGTATTTT
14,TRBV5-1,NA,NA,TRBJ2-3,CASSLEQGQDTQYF,TGCGCCAGCAGCTTGGAGCAGGGGCAAGATACGCAGTATTTT
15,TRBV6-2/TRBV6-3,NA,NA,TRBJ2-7,CASSYRNGVAYEQYF,TGTGCCAGCAGTTACCGGAACGGGGTGGCCTACGAGCAGTACTTC